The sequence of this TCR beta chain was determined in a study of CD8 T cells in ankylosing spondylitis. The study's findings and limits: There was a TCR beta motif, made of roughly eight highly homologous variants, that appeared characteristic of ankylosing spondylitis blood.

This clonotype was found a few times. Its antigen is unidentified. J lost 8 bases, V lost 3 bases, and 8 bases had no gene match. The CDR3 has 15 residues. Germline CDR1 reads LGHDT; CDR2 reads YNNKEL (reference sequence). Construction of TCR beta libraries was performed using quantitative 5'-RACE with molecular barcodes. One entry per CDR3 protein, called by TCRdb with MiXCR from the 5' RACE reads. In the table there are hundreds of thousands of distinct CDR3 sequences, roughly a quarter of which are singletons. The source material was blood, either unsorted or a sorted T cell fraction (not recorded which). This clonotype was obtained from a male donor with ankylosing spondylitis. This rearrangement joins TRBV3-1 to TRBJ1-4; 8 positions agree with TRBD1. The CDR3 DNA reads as TGTGCCAGCAGCCAGATCAGGACAGGGTCGGAAAAACTGTTTTTT. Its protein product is CASSQIRTGSEKLFF.